These T cell receptor beta chains were read from a single sample in a study of T-cell reconstitution after alpha-beta-depleted transplantation in children. TCRdb independently ran MiXCR on the PCR reads; one entry per CDR3 protein. The top ten clones hold roughly 13% of a sample with 580,000 or so distinct CDR3 sequences, more than 20% of them seen once. Material: PBMCs, mostly from graft donor cells, obtained 360 days after TCRalphabeta/CD19-depleted stem cell transplant. Receptor source: a boy in the first two years of life who had a stem cell transplant for acute myeloid leukemia, so the T cells may come from the graft donor. The CDR3 runs from the conserved cysteine through the conserved F or W. D genes are given only for firm matches. Clone size, where shown, is once, few, many, or a class for clones that have expanded.

j_call v_call d_call clone_size cdr3_aa cdr3_nt
TRBJ2-3 TRBV13 NA many CASSSTSGPDTQYF TGTGCCAGCAGCTCGACTAGTGGGCCCGATACGCAGTATTTT
TRBJ2-6 TRBV21-1 NA NA CASTPRDQGGFYVLTF TGTGCCAGCACCCCGAGGGATCAGGGGGGCTTTTACGTCCTGACTTTC
TRBJ2-2 TRBV24-1 TRBD1 few CATSEAHNRGTGELFF TGTGCCACCAGTGAAGCTCATAACAGGGGAACCGGGGAGCTGTTTTTT
TRBJ2-1 TRBV24-1 TRBD2 NA CATSRAGGLNEQFF TGTGCCACCAGTCGGGCGGGGGGGCTCAATGAGCAGTTCTTC
TRBJ2-1 TRBV4-1 NA many CASSQDWANHNEQFF TGCGCCAGCAGCCAAGATTGGGCAAACCACAATGAGCAGTTCTTC
TRBJ2-5 TRBV20-1 NA few CSASLVVQETQYF TGCAGTGCTAGTTTAGTTGTCCAAGAGACCCAGTACTTC
TRBJ1-2 TRBV28 TRBD1 many CASSPTPQGTISGYTF TGTGCCAGCAGTCCTACTCCACAGGGGACGATTAGTGGCTACACCTTC
TRBJ2-3 TRBV6-1 TRBD2 few CASAALAGANTQYF TGTGCCAGCGCCGCGCTAGCGGGGGCAAATACGCAGTATTTT
TRBJ1-1 TRBV12-3/TRBV12-4 TRBD1 NA CASTLRQGDPGTEAFF TGTGCCAGCACTTTGAGACAGGGTGACCCTGGGACTGAAGCTTTCTTT
TRBJ2-3 TRBV20-1 TRBD2 NA CSALRASGSTDTQYF TGCAGTGCTCTCCGGGCTAGCGGTTCTACAGATACGCAGTATTTT
TRBJ2-7 TRBV5-8 NA few CASSLALLAYEQYF TGTGCCAGCAGCTTGGCCCTACTAGCCTACGAGCAGTACTTC
TRBJ1-1 TRBV20-1 NA many CSARSHSKMNTEAFF TGCAGTGCTAGAAGCCACAGTAAGATGAACACTGAAGCTTTCTTT
TRBJ1-1 TRBV5-5 NA many CASRSAGSTEAFF TGTGCCAGCAGATCCGCAGGGAGCACTGAAGCTTTCTTT
TRBJ2-1 TRBV6-6 NA many CASSYSPNEQFF TGTGCCAGCAGTTACTCCCCCAATGAGCAGTTCTTC
TRBJ2-2 TRBV6-5 TRBD2 many CASSFSGSYTGELFF TGTGCCAGCAGTTTTAGCGGGAGTTACACCGGGGAGCTGTTTTTT
TRBJ1-5 TRBV7-8 NA NA CASSSRAPQHF TGTGCCAGCAGCTCTAGAGCGCCCCAGCATTTT
TRBJ2-7 TRBV12-3/TRBV12-4 NA NA CASSSSSRSSYEQYF TGTGCCAGCAGTTCGTCTAGCCGCAGCTCCTACGAGCAGTACTTC
TRBJ2-5 TRBV7-9 NA NA CASSPRGGTAQETQYF TGTGCCAGCAGCCCAAGAGGCGGGACAGCACAAGAGACCCAGTACTTC
TRBJ2-3 TRBV7-2 NA few CASSSPRDSYTQYF TGTGCCAGCAGCTCACCCCGGGACTCGTATACGCAGTATTTT
TRBJ1-4 TRBV21-1 NA many CASSPLRGQGREKLFF TGTGCCAGCAGCCCCCTCCGCGGACAGGGACGGGAAAAACTGTTTTTT
TRBJ1-6 TRBV7-2 TRBD1 many CASSPPGQGNSPLHF TGTGCCAGCAGCCCCCCGGGACAGGGAAATTCACCCCTCCACTTT
TRBJ2-2 TRBV6-1 NA NA CASRVTATGELFF TGTGCCAGCAGGGTGACAGCCACCGGGGAGCTGTTTTTT
TRBJ2-1 TRBV27 TRBD1 many CASSLWTGVTYNEQFF TGTGCCAGCAGTTTATGGACAGGGGTTACCTACAATGAGCAGTTCTTC
TRBJ2-2 TRBV20-1 NA NA CSARDWIGTGELFF TGCAGTGCTAGAGATTGGATCGGGACCGGGGAGCTGTTTTTT
TRBJ2-2 TRBV4-1 NA NA CASSQQGPNTGELFF TGCGCCAGCAGCCAACAGGGACCTAACACCGGGGAGCTGTTTTTT
TRBJ1-2 TRBV29-1 NA many CSVETLPNYGYTF TGCAGCGTTGAAACGCTACCTAACTATGGCTACACCTTC
TRBJ2-5 TRBV7-7 NA many CASSLSFGGQETQYF TGTGCCAGCAGCTTAAGTTTTGGGGGGCAAGAGACCCAGTACTTC
TRBJ1-3 TRBV7-3 TRBD1 NA CASSQDRAPGNTIYF TGTGCCAGCAGCCAAGACAGGGCCCCTGGAAACACCATATATTTT
TRBJ2-7 TRBV7-2 TRBD1 few CASSRTGTESYEQYF TGTGCCAGCAGCCGGACCGGGACAGAGTCCTACGAGCAGTACTTC
TRBJ2-3 TRBV20-1 NA NA CTPRCVGADLTDTQYF TGCACTCCGCGATGTGTCGGAGCGGACCTCACAGATACGCAGTATTTT
TRBJ2-5 TRBV7-7 NA many CASSLSLQFQETQYF TGTGCCAGCAGCTTATCGCTCCAGTTCCAAGAGACCCAGTACTTC
TRBJ2-2 TRBV6-4 NA NA CASSLKLTGELFF TGTGCCAGCAGTCTCAAGTTAACCGGGGAGCTGTTTTTT
TRBJ2-3 TRBV29-1 NA NA CSVGGVMTDTQYF TGCAGCGTTGGAGGGGTGATGACAGATACGCAGTATTTT
TRBJ2-7 TRBV21-1 NA NA CASSKGQPGSSYEQYF TGTGCCAGCAGCAAAGGGCAACCAGGGAGCTCCTACGAGCAGTACTTC
TRBJ1-5 TRBV7-2 NA NA CASSLVGFSNQPQHF TGTGCCAGCAGCTTAGTTGGGTTCTCAAATCAGCCCCAGCATTTT
TRBJ1-2 TRBV29-1 NA few CSVVGGIYGYTF TGCAGCGTTGTTGGAGGGATCTATGGCTACACCTTC
TRBJ2-3 TRBV15 TRBD2 NA CATSVRGGATDTQYF TGTGCCACCAGCGTACGCGGGGGGGCCACAGATACGCAGTATTTT
TRBJ1-1 TRBV12-3/TRBV12-4 NA few CASSLAGEVRPNTEAFF TGTGCCAGCAGTCTCGCAGGGGAAGTTCGGCCGAACACTGAAGCTTTCTTT
TRBJ2-3 TRBV7-9 NA many CASSLTASTDTQYF TGTGCCAGCAGCTTAACGGCCAGCACAGATACGCAGTATTTT
TRBJ2-5 TRBV9 NA few CASSVDEGIQETQYF TGTGCCAGCAGCGTAGATGAGGGGATCCAAGAGACCCAGTACTTC
TRBJ1-1 TRBV12-3/TRBV12-4 NA NA CASSLARRGTEAFF TGTGCCAGCAGTTTAGCGCGGAGGGGTACTGAAGCTTTCTTT